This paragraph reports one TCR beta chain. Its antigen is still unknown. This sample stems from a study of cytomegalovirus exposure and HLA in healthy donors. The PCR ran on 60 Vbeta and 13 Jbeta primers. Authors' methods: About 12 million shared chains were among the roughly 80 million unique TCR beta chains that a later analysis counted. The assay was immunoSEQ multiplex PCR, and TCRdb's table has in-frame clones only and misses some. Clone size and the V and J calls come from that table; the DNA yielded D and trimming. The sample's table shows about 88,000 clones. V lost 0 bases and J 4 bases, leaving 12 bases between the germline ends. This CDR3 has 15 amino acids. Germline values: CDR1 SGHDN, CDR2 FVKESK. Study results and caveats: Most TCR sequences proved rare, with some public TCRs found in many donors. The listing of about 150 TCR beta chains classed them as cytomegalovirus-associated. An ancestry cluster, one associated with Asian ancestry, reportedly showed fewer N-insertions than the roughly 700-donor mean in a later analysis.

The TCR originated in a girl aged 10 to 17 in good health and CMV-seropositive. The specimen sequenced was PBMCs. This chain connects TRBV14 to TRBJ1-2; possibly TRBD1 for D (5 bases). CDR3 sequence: CASSQDPSGAYGYTF. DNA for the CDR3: TGTGCCAGCAGCCAAGATCCAAGTGGGGCCTATGGCTACACCTTC.